Listed here are 3 T cell receptor beta chains from one sample, sequenced in a study of cytomegalovirus exposure and HLA in healthy donors. The PCR ran on 60 Vbeta and 13 Jbeta primers. Profiled with immunoSEQ multiplex PCR; TCRdb holds only in-frame clones, not every one. The table shows about 160,000 clones, with around 80% occurring only once. Sequenced sample: PBMCs. These receptors came from a boy aged 2 to 10 in good health and CMV-seronegative.

The chain links TRBV6-5 to TRBJ1-1; 7 bases fit TRBD1. V was clipped by 5 bases and J by 11 bases; unmatched bases: 11. CDR3 length: 13 amino acids. The V gene's germline CDR1 is MNHEY and CDR2 SVGAGI. The CDR3 reads CASSPEGASRAFF. CDR3 DNA: TGTGCCAGCAGTCCCGAGGGGGCCTCTAGGGCTTTCTTT.

J is TRBJ2-1 and V is TRBV2; D may be TRBD1 (5 bases). V lost 6 bases and J 0 bases, leaving 9 bases between the germline ends. This CDR3 is 14 amino acids long. Germline values: CDR1 SNHLY, CDR2 FYNNEI. The CDR3 region is CASRQGRSYNEQFF. In nucleotides, the CDR3 is TGTGCCAGCAGGCAGGGTCGCTCCTACAATGAGCAGTTCTTC.

The chain has TRBV29-1 and TRBJ2-1, with TRBD1 identical over 10 bases. Germline assignment: CDR1 SQVTM and CDR2 ANQGSEA. The CDR3 consists of 14 residues. J lost 6 bases, V lost 4 bases, and 6 bases had no gene match. The CDR3 sequence is CSVGGTGDGNEQFF. The CDR3 nucleotides are TGCAGCGTTGGTGGGACAGGGGACGGCAATGAGCAGTTCTTC.